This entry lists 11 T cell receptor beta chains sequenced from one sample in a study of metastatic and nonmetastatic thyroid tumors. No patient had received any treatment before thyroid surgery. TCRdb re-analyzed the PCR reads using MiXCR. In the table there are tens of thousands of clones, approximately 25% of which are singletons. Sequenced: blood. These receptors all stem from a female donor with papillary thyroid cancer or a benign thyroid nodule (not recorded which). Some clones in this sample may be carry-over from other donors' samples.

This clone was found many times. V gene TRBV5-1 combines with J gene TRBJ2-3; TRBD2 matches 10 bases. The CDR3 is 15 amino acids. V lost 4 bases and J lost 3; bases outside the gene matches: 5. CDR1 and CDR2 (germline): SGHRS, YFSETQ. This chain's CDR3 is CASSASGSVTDTQYF. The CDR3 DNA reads TGCGCCAGCAGCGCTAGCGGGAGTGTAACAGATACGCAGTATTTT.

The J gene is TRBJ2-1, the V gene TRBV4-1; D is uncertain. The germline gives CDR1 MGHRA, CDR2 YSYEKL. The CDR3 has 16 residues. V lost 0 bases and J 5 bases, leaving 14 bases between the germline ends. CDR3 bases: TGCGCCAGCAGCCAAGACCGCCCCGACGGACACAATGAGCAGTTCTTC. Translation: CASSQDRPDGHNEQFF.

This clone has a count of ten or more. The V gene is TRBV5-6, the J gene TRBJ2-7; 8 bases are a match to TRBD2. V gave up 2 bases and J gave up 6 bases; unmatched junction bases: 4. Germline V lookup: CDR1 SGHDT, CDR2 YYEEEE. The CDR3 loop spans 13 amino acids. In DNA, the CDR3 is TGTGCCAGCAGCTTAGGACTAGCAGCCGAGCAGTACTTC. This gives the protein CASSLGLAAEQYF.

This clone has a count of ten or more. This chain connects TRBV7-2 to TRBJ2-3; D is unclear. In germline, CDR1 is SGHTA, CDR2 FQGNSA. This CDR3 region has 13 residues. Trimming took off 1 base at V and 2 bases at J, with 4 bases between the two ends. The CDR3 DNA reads TGTGCCAGCAGCTTAGACAACACAGATACGCAGTATTTT. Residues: CASSLDNTDTQYF.

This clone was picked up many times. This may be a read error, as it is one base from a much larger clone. The CDR3 loop is CSARVAEPLCEQYF. CDR3 sequence (DNA): TGCAGTGCTAGAGTCGCGGAACCGTTGTGCGAGCAGTACTTC. The chain combines TRBV20-1 with TRBJ2-7; D remains unclear. Germline-derived CDR1 and CDR2 are DFQATT and SNEGSKA (reference sequence). V lost 1 base and J lost 6, with 16 bases in between. The CDR3 runs to 14 residues.

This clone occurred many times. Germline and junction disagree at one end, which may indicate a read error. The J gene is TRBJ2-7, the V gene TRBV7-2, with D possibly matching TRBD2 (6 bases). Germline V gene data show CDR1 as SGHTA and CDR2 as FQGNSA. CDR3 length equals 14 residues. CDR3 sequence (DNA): TGTGCCAGCAGCTTTAGCGGTTCCTACTACGGGCAGTACTTC. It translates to CASSFSGSYYGQYF.

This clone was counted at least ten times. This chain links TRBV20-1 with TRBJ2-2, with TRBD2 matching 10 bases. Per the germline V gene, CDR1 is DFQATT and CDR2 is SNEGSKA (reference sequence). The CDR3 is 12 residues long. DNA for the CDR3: TGCGGACTAGCGGACCCCACCGGGGAGCTGTTTTTT. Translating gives CGLADPTGELFF.

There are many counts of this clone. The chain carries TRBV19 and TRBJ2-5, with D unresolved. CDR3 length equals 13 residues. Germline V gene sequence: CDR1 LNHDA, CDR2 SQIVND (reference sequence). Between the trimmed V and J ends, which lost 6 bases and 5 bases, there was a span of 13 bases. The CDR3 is CASSPPTRETQYF. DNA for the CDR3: TGTGCCAGTAGCCCGCCGACGCGGGAGACCCAGTACTTC.

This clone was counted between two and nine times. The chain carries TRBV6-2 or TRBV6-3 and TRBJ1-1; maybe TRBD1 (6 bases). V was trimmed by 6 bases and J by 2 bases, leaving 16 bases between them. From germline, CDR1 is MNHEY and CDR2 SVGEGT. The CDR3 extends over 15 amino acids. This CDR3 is CASSPASTGNTEAFF. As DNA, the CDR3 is TGTGCCAGCAGCCCCGCTTCGACAGGTAACACTGAAGCTTTCTTT.

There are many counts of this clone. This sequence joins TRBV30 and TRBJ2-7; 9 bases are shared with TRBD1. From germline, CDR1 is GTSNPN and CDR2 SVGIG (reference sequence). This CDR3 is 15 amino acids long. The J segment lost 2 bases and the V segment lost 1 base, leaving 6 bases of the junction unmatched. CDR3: CAWSETGTGTYEQYF. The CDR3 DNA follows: TGTGCCTGGAGTGAAACCGGGACAGGGACCTACGAGCAGTACTTC. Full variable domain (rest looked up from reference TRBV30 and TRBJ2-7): SQTIHQWPATLVQPVGSPLSLECTVEGTSNPNLYWYRQAAGRGLQLLFYSVGIGQISSEVPQNLSASRPQDRQFILSSKKLLLSDSGFYLCAWSETGTGTYEQYFGPGTRLTVT.

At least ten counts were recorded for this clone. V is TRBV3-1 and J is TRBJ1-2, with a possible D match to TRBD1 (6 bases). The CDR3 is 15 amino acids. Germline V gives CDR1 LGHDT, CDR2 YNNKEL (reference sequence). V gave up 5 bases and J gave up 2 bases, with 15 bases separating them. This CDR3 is CASSSRTEKNYGYTF. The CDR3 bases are TGTGCCAGCAGCTCCCGGACAGAGAAAAACTATGGCTACACCTTC. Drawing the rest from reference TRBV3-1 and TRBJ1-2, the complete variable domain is DTAVSQTPKYLVTQMGNDKSIKCEQNLGHDTMYWYKQDSKKFLKIMFSYNNKELIINETVPNRFSPKSPDKAHLNLHINSLELGDSAVYFCASSSRTEKNYGYTFGSGTRLTVV.